The present T cell receptor beta chain was sequenced within a study of blood T cell repertoires in COVID-19. Overall study context: The United States, Italy and Spain were the sources of the acute and convalescent COVID-19 samples. The analysed material was cDNA or gDNA that came from T cells, B-cell-depleted T cells, or PBMCs.

Germline V lookup: CDR1 SGHTA, CDR2 FQGNSA. The CDR3 runs 13 residues. V was clipped by 3 bases and J by 8 bases; unmatched bases: 5. Per the study methods: From reference gene primer amplification, estimates of nucleated cell counts were derived. Clones were sequenced by immunoSEQ multiplex PCR, and TCRdb holds only the in-frame ones, with some missing. From that table come the V and J calls and clone size; the DNA was used to work out D and trimming. Here the sample spans hundreds of thousands of clones, 80% to 90% being singletons. This chain uses TRBV7-2 with TRBJ1-1; TRBD1 agrees at 8 bases. The clonotype originates from a woman in her seventies with acute or convalescent COVID-19. The sample consisted of peripheral blood. In nucleotides, the CDR3 is TGTGCCAGCAGCTTTAAAACAGGGGGGGAAGCTTTCTTT. Residues: CASSFKTGGEAFF.